These T cell receptor beta chains were read from a single sample in a study of radiotherapy plus CTLA-4 blockade in lung cancer. Libraries were prepared by immunoSEQ multiplex PCR; TCRdb keeps only in-frame clonotypes and omits some of them. The sample contains about 62,000 clones, approximately 80% of which appear only once. Here the sequenced sample was peripheral blood, taken from a patient treated with radiotherapy plus ipilimumab. These receptors were collected from a human donor with non-small cell lung cancer who had a complete response to radiotherapy plus ipilimumab. Both conserved end residues are part of each CDR3. D genes are given only for firm matches. Not every row has a clone size; where given, it reads once, few, many or a size class.

j_call: TRBJ1-1
clone_size: .
d_call: .
v_call: TRBV5-4
cdr3_aa: CASSEAGRVDTEAFF
cdr3_nt: TGTGCCAGCAGCGAGGCAGGGAGGGTAGACACTGAAGCTTTCTTT

j_call: TRBJ1-1
clone_size: .
d_call: .
v_call: TRBV29-1
cdr3_aa: CSVEGSGGTEAFF
cdr3_nt: TGCAGCGTTGAAGGATCGGGGGGCACTGAAGCTTTCTTT

j_call: TRBJ2-7
clone_size: .
d_call: TRBD2
v_call: TRBV9
cdr3_aa: CASSPTSGGAYEQYF
cdr3_nt: TGTGCCAGCAGCCCTACTAGCGGGGGGGCCTACGAGCAGTACTTC

j_call: TRBJ1-1
clone_size: .
d_call: .
v_call: TRBV5-4
cdr3_aa: CASSSGRGRPGAEAFF
cdr3_nt: TGTGCCAGCAGCTCTGGAAGGGGTCGCCCCGGCGCTGAAGCTTTCTTT

j_call: TRBJ1-1
clone_size: .
d_call: TRBD1
v_call: TRBV5-1
cdr3_aa: CASSSVGQGAVGTEAFF
cdr3_nt: TGCGCCAGCAGCTCCGTAGGACAGGGCGCGGTGGGAACTGAAGCTTTCTTT

j_call: TRBJ2-2
clone_size: few
d_call: TRBD1
v_call: TRBV10-3
cdr3_aa: CAISPGQGNTGELFF
cdr3_nt: TGTGCCATCAGTCCGGGACAGGGAAACACCGGGGAGCTGTTTTTT

j_call: TRBJ1-3
clone_size: .
d_call: .
v_call: TRBV10-2
cdr3_aa: CASSEMGYLGNTIYF
cdr3_nt: TGCGCCAGCAGTGAGATGGGGTACCTCGGAAACACCATATATTTT

j_call: TRBJ1-1
clone_size: .
d_call: .
v_call: TRBV27
cdr3_aa: CASYGAVNTEAFF
cdr3_nt: TGTGCCAGCTATGGGGCAGTGAACACTGAAGCTTTCTTT

j_call: TRBJ2-2
clone_size: .
d_call: TRBD1
v_call: TRBV2
cdr3_aa: CASRKGQDYTGELFF
cdr3_nt: TGTGCCAGCAGAAAGGGACAGGACTACACCGGGGAGCTGTTTTTT

j_call: TRBJ2-3
clone_size: .
d_call: TRBD2
v_call: TRBV11-2
cdr3_aa: CASSPSGTTTDTQYF
cdr3_nt: TGTGCCAGCAGCCCTAGCGGGACCACCACAGATACGCAGTATTTT

j_call: TRBJ1-1
clone_size: .
d_call: TRBD1
v_call: TRBV27
cdr3_aa: CASSLWSLGTGGTEAFF
cdr3_nt: TGTGCCAGCAGTTTATGGTCCCTCGGGACAGGGGGCACTGAAGCTTTCTTT

j_call: TRBJ2-3
clone_size: .
d_call: .
v_call: TRBV5-1
cdr3_aa: CASSPYNTDTQYF
cdr3_nt: TGCGCCAGCAGCCCCTATAACACAGATACGCAGTATTTT

j_call: TRBJ2-2
clone_size: few
d_call: .
v_call: TRBV21-1
cdr3_aa: CASSGQVEQNTGELFF
cdr3_nt: TGTGCCAGCAGCGGACAGGTCGAACAGAACACCGGGGAGCTGTTTTTT

j_call: TRBJ2-1
clone_size: .
d_call: .
v_call: TRBV2
cdr3_aa: CASPRGEGSWNEQFF
cdr3_nt: TGTGCCAGCCCTAGGGGGGAGGGTTCTTGGAATGAGCAGTTCTTC

j_call: TRBJ2-1
clone_size: .
d_call: TRBD1
v_call: TRBV30
cdr3_aa: CAWSDDTGGYNEQFF
cdr3_nt: TGTGCCTGGAGTGACGACACAGGGGGCTACAATGAGCAGTTCTTC

j_call: TRBJ1-1
clone_size: .
d_call: TRBD1
v_call: TRBV27
cdr3_aa: CASINRGAEAFF
cdr3_nt: TGTGCCAGCATCAACAGGGGTGCTGAAGCTTTCTTT

j_call: TRBJ2-7
clone_size: .
d_call: TRBD1
v_call: TRBV13
cdr3_aa: CASSLKGARYEQYF
cdr3_nt: TGTGCCAGCAGCTTAAAGGGGGCGCGGTACGAGCAGTACTTC

j_call: TRBJ1-1
clone_size: .
d_call: .
v_call: TRBV5-6
cdr3_aa: CASSLRQANTEAFF
cdr3_nt: TGTGCCAGCAGCCTCCGGCAGGCGAACACTGAAGCTTTCTTT

j_call: TRBJ1-5
clone_size: medium-sized
d_call: TRBD1
v_call: TRBV5-4
cdr3_aa: CASSRDSNQPQHF
cdr3_nt: TGTGCCAGCAGCAGGGACAGTAATCAGCCCCAGCATTTT

j_call: TRBJ1-3
clone_size: .
d_call: .
v_call: TRBV6-6
cdr3_aa: CASKLSSVSSGNTIYF
cdr3_nt: TGTGCCAGCAAACTATCTTCGGTGTCCTCTGGAAACACCATATATTTT

j_call: TRBJ2-5
clone_size: .
d_call: TRBD2
v_call: TRBV27
cdr3_aa: CASRAGGDGWETQYF
cdr3_nt: TGTGCCAGCAGGGCGGGGGGCGATGGGTGGGAGACCCAGTACTTC

j_call: TRBJ1-4
clone_size: .
d_call: TRBD1
v_call: TRBV5-1
cdr3_aa: CASSLQATGTTNEKLFF
cdr3_nt: TGCGCCAGCAGCCTCCAAGCGACAGGGACAACTAATGAAAAACTGTTTTTT